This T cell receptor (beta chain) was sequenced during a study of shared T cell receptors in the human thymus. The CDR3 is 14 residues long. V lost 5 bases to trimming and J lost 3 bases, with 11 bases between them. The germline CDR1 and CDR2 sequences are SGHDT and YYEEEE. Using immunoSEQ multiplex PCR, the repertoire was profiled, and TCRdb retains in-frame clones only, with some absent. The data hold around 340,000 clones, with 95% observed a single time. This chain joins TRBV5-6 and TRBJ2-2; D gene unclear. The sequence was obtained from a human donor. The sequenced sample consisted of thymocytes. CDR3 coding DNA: TGTGCCAGCAGATGGACGGCTGACACCGGGGAGCTGTTTTTT. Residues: CASRWTADTGELFF. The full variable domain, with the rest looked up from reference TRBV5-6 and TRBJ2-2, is DAGVTQSPTHLIKTRGQQVTLRCSPKSGHDTVSWYQQALGQGPQFIFQYYEEEERQRGNFPDRFSGHQFPNYSSELNVNALLLGDSALYLCASRWTADTGELFFGEGSRLTVL.